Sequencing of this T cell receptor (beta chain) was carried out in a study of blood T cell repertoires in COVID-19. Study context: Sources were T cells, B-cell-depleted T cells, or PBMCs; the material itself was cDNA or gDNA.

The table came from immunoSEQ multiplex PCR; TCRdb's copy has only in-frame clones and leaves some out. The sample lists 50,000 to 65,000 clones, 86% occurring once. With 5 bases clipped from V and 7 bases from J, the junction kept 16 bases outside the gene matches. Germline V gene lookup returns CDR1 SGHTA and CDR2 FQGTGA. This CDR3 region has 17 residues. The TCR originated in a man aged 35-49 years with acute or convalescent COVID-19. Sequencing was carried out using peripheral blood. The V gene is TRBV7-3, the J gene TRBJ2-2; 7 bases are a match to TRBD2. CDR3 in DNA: TGTGCCAGCAGCCCGTCCGGACGCGGAGGGAGGGGCGGGGAGCTGTTTTTT. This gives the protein CASSPSGRGGRGGELFF.